This T cell receptor beta chain was identified during a study of immune evolution from preneoplasia to lung adenocarcinoma (dated by TCRdb to the early 2020s). Background for the entire study: No AAH lesions showed HLA loss of heterozygosity, compared with about 6.3% of AIS, 15% of MIA and approximately 34% of ADC lesions. The study used immune gene expression, TCR sequencing and multiplex immunofluorescence to profile the immune contexture of lung adenocarcinoma precursors and invasive adenocarcinoma. Resected precursor lesions (AAH, AIS, MIA) and invasive adenocarcinomas were each compared against paired morphologically normal lung tissue. Sample size was based on specimen availability rather than a prior power calculation. The immune data were integrated with whole exome sequencing and methylation data obtained from the same cohort of nodules. The overall cohort was made up of nearly 55 patients with pulmonary nodules who had surgical resection. TCR sequencing data were obtained from around 51 patients. It was reported in the study that approximately 99 samples were used for TCR sequencing. Class I HLA alleles were inferred from exome data with POLYSOLVER, and allele-specific HLA loss was detected with LOHHLA. Findings and caveats that apply to the study as a whole: Because all patients were from Japan and China, applicability to Western populations was uncertain. Clonality was highest in normal lung, while later-stage lesions appeared to have lower clonality but higher T cell density and diversity. Normal lung had the highest top T cell clone frequencies, which appeared to decline progressively from AAH through AIS, MIA and invasive adenocarcinoma. The findings rested on association rather than direct causation, and larger cohorts with long-term follow-up and longitudinal biopsies were considered necessary. KRAS-mutant nodules showed the highest T cell clonality compared with EGFR-mutant or double wild-type lesions.

In the case of this clone: Which antigen it targets is not known. Qualities for individual bases were not recorded, and no much larger clone is one base off.

Patients underwent resection in Japan or China between about 2014 and 2017. Two lung cancer pathologists independently confirmed the histologic diagnosis of each case on H&E slides. Macro-dissection after pathologic assessment enriched premalignant or tumor cells for nucleic acid extraction. The AllPrep DNA/RNA FFPE Kit was used to isolate DNA from FFPE tissue. The immunoSEQ hsTCRbeta Kit was used to sequence TCR beta CDR3 regions from DNA. The paper's data handling went like this. TCR sequencing data were analysed with the ImmunoSEQ Analyzer. T cell clonality was calculated on productive rearrangements as 1 minus Pielou's evenness. T cell diversity was measured with the inverse Simpson index on productive templates. T cell density was TCR beta template counts normalized to usable DNA, estimated by amplifying and sequencing housekeeping genes. Two-sided Kruskal-Wallis tests were used to compare TCR metrics between histologic stages. The table comes from immuneACCESS by way of TCRdb, which keeps in-frame sequences with V and J called. Part of the clones is missing from these tables; in studies checked, under half for an unresolved V gene and the rest for unknown reasons. V and J calls and clone size are given by that table; D and trimming were obtained from the DNA. This sample gives about 27,000 clones in total; about three quarters of them show up just once. Around 6% of the sample comes from the top ten.

The sample consisted of FFPE invasive lung adenocarcinoma tissue. Per the publication, the cell subset or site label means: frankly invasive lung adenocarcinoma (ADC). This receptor was identified in a person aged 55 to 69 with invasive lung adenocarcinoma. Some clones in this sample may be carry-over from other donors' samples.

The DNA is as follows: TGTGCCAGCAGCTTGAACAGCGCAGCCTACGAGCAGTACTTC. Translated, this is CASSLNSAAYEQYF. Rearrangement joined TRBV5-6 to TRBJ2-7; the D gene cannot be named for sure. The germline V gene sets CDR1 to SGHDT and CDR2 to YYEEEE. The CDR3 contains 14 residues, cysteine and phenylalanine counted. The retained sequence is limited to the CDR3, 42 bases, with the frame set at the first base. Trimming at the junction amounts to 1 base on V and 2 bases on J, and the germline ends lie 10 bases apart.